This T cell receptor beta chain emerged from a study of blood T cell repertoires in COVID-19. Study in general: The origin of the acute and convalescent COVID-19 samples was the United States, Italy and Spain. T cells, B-cell-depleted T cells, or PBMCs provided the cDNA or gDNA that served as material.

The CDR3 spans 15 residues. V was pared by 4 bases and J by 1 base, with 5 bases of the junction left unmatched. CDR1 is WNHNN, CDR2 SYGVQD, per germline (reference sequence). Produced via immunoSEQ multiplex PCR; TCRdb's table is partial and in-frame only. Counted here are 55,000 to 80,000 clones, roughly four fifths occurring once; the ten biggest clones make up roughly 13%. This clonotype was obtained from a human donor in a cohort sampled during active COVID-19. Sample: peripheral blood. V and J are TRBV10-1 and TRBJ2-3, with 7 positions matching TRBD1. DNA of the CDR3: TGCGCCAGCAGTGCCCGTGGACAGGGCACAGATACGCAGTATTTT. This sequence encodes CASSARGQGTDTQYF.